What follows are 21 T cell receptor beta chains derived from one specimen sequenced in a study of blood T cell repertoires in COVID-19 (dated by TCRdb to the early 2020s). Libraries were constructed by the immunoSEQ multiplex PCR assay. TCRdb stores this immuneACCESS table with in-frame sequences only. Part of the clones is absent; in the studies checked, under half of the shortfall reflects unresolved V genes, and no reason is known for the rest. This sample holds about 320,000 clones; around 90% were observed only once. The top ten hold around 9.3% of the sample. Sequences were obtained from PBMCs or T cells enriched from blood (not recorded which). Receptors were obtained from a woman in her late teens or twenties who had recovered from COVID-19.

This chain's CDR3 is CASSWRLAGVGETQYF. CDR3 DNA sequence: TGTGCCAGCAGCTGGCGACTAGCGGGGGTCGGAGAGACCCAGTACTTC. This chain joins TRBV5-5 and TRBJ2-5; 12 nucleotides line up with TRBD2. This CDR3 is built from 16 residues. Germline loops: CDR1 SGHKS, CDR2 YYEKEE (reference sequence). V was clipped by 3 bases and J by 4 bases; unmatched bases: 7.

CDR3 coding DNA: TGTGCCAGCAGCAACCGGGACAACTCCTACGAGCAGTACTTC. It translates to CASSNRDNSYEQYF. J is TRBJ2-7 and V is TRBV21-1; the table gives TRBD1 as D, unverified against the DNA. TRBV21-1 is tagged as a pseudogene. The CDR3 covers 14 residues.

The chain couples TRBV7-9 to TRBJ2-7, with a weak D call TRBD1 (5 bases). With 1 base removed from V and 0 bases from J, the gap between germline ends came to 13 bases. The germline V gene has CDR1 SEHNR and CDR2 FQNEAQ (reference sequence). The CDR3 has 16 amino acids. The CDR3 spells CASSLVLRGSSYEQYF. Written as DNA, the CDR3 is TGTGCCAGCAGCTTAGTTCTTAGGGGATCCTCCTACGAGCAGTACTTC.

The V and J genes are TRBV5-8 and TRBJ2-1; 8 bases align to TRBD1. V gave up 4 bases and J gave up 6 bases; unmatched junction bases: 9. This CDR3 is 15 amino acids long. CDR1 and CDR2 (germline): SGHTS, YDEGEE. CDR3 sequence (DNA): TGTGCCAGCAGCCCCACGCAGGGGGCGGTCAATGAGCAGTTCTTC. Translated, it gives CASSPTQGAVNEQFF.

The chain is built from TRBV30 and TRBJ2-1; TRBD1 is a possible D gene (6 bases). The V end lost 1 base, the J end lost 5 bases, and 6 bases lay between the germline ends. The germline gives CDR1 GTSNPN, CDR2 SVGIG (reference sequence). CDR3 length equals 12 residues. CDR3 sequence: CAWSEGDNEQFF. As DNA, the CDR3 is TGTGCCTGGAGTGAGGGGGACAATGAGCAGTTCTTC.

DNA for the CDR3: TGTGCCAGCAGCTTCGGGGGGTGGACTGAAGCTTTCTTT. It translates to CASSFGGWTEAFF. The genes are TRBV7-3 and TRBJ1-1; D is perhaps TRBD1 (5 bases). This CDR3 comprises 13 residues. Germline CDR1 is SGHTA and CDR2 is FQGTGA. V lost 3 bases and J 5 bases, leaving 10 bases between the germline ends.

The DNA of the CDR3 is TGCGCCAGCAGTCTCTTTAGTCTCTCTGGGGCCAACGTCCTGACTTTC. Amino acids: CASSLFSLSGANVLTF. V gene TRBV5-1 combines with J gene TRBJ2-6; D gene unclear. Trimming removed 5 bases at V and 0 bases at J, with 12 bases between. Germline CDR1 SGHRS, CDR2 YFSETQ. CDR3 length: 16 amino acids.

The rearrangement links TRBV7-9 to TRBJ2-1, with 7 bases aligning to TRBD1. This CDR3 contains 15 residues. V shed 2 bases, J shed 6 bases, and the junction held 7 bases outside the gene matches. Looked up from germline, CDR1 is SEHNR and CDR2 is FQNEAQ (reference sequence). CDR3 coding DNA: TGTGCCAGCAGCTTATTAGGGGGCCGGGTCAATGAGCAGTTCTTC. This gives the protein CASSLLGGRVNEQFF.

The rearrangement links TRBV11-2 to TRBJ1-6; TRBD1 aligns across 9 bases. The CDR3 has 16 amino acids. J was trimmed by 7 bases and V by 2 bases; bases with no gene match: 6. In germline, CDR1 is SGHAT, CDR2 FQNNGV. The CDR3 DNA sequence: TGTGCCAGCAGCTTACGCACAGGGGGCGCAAATTCACCCCTCCACTTT. Its protein product is CASSLRTGGANSPLHF.

The chain has TRBV10-2 and TRBJ2-1, with 7 bases identical to TRBD2. The CDR3 loop spans 15 amino acids. Germline V gene sequence: CDR1 WSHSY, CDR2 SAAADI. The junction had 13 bases not matched to a gene; V was cut back by 7 bases and J by 7 bases. This CDR3 is CASNNPGREGNEQFF. The CDR3 bases are TGCGCCAGCAACAACCCGGGGAGGGAGGGGAATGAGCAGTTCTTC.

The rearrangement uses TRBV5-4 and TRBJ2-2; 10 nucleotides align to TRBD1. Trimming removed 4 bases from V and 0 bases from J; junction bases left unmatched: 6. Looked up from germline, CDR1 is SGHNT and CDR2 is YYREEE (reference sequence). This CDR3 spans 17 amino acids. CDR3 bases: TGTGCCAGCAGCGTGCTGGGACAGGGGACGAACACCGGGGAGCTGTTTTTT. Translated, it gives CASSVLGQGTNTGELFF.

In its sample, this clone was seen a few times. The rearrangement links TRBV6-6 to TRBJ2-7, with 8 bases fitting TRBD2. Germline V gene data show CDR1 as MNHNY and CDR2 as SVGAGI (reference sequence). The CDR3 extends over 15 amino acids. V was clipped by 8 bases and J by 0 bases; unmatched bases: 9. CDR3 nucleotide sequence: TGTGCCAGCCGGCGCGAGCGGGAGAGCTCCTACGAGCAGTACTTC. Translating it yields CASRRERESSYEQYF.

The gene calls are TRBV6-5 and TRBJ1-1; no clear D gene. The germline CDR1 and CDR2 sequences are MNHEY and SVGAGI. V lost 2 bases to trimming and J lost 7 bases, with 14 bases between them. This CDR3 region has 14 residues. CDR3 region: CASSYDLTGIEAFF. CDR3 DNA sequence: TGTGCCAGCAGTTACGATTTAACGGGGATTGAAGCTTTCTTT.

The gene calls are TRBV28 and TRBJ2-7; 7 bases map to TRBD1. The germline V gene encodes CDR1 MDHEN and CDR2 SYDVKM. The V and J ends lost 4 bases and 0 bases, in that order; junction bases with no gene match: 12. CDR3 length equals 17 residues. The CDR3 sequence is CASSYFLSGTASYEQYF. CDR3 in DNA: TGTGCCAGCAGTTATTTCCTCTCCGGGACAGCCTCCTACGAGCAGTACTTC.

The chain combines TRBV16 with TRBJ2-3; D perhaps matches TRBD2 (5 bases). The ends were cut back, 4 bases at V and 1 base at J, with 9 bases in the middle. CDR1 and CDR2 (germline): KGHSY, FQNENV. This CDR3 comprises 14 residues. CDR3: CASSPSFGTDTQYF. DNA of the CDR3: TGTGCCAGCAGCCCTAGCTTCGGCACAGATACGCAGTATTTT.

The V and J genes are TRBV28 and TRBJ2-1, with unresolved D. The CDR3 sequence is 15 residues long. The germline V gene has CDR1 MDHEN and CDR2 SYDVKM. V lost 5 bases, J lost 0 bases, and 11 bases lay in between. The CDR3 DNA follows: TGTGCCAGCAGTCTAACTTCGAGCTCCTACAATGAGCAGTTCTTC. It codes for CASSLTSSSYNEQFF.

The rearrangement uses TRBV27 and TRBJ1-3; the D gene is possibly TRBD1 (5 bases). Germline V lookup: CDR1 MNHEY, CDR2 SMNVEV (reference sequence). The CDR3 has 14 amino acids. With 7 bases removed from V and 4 bases from J, the gap between germline ends came to 14 bases. This CDR3 is CASKFAGPGNTIYF. CDR3 nucleotide sequence: TGTGCCAGCAAATTTGCAGGGCCCGGAAACACCATATATTTT.

The chain recombines TRBV11-2 with TRBJ2-1; the D gene is possibly TRBD2 (5 bases). The V gene lost 7 bases and the J gene lost 9 bases, with 19 bases spanning the gap. The CDR3 is made up of 14 amino acids. CDR1 is SGHAT, CDR2 FQNNGV, per germline. The CDR3 sequence is CASTPRAESGEQFF. CDR3 nucleotides: TGTGCCAGCACCCCCCGAGCGGAGTCGGGTGAGCAGTTCTTC.

The CDR3 DNA sequence: TGTGCCAGCAGCGTCTCGACTAGCGGGGGGGCTCAGCAAGAGACCCAGTACTTC. Its translation: CASSVSTSGGAQQETQYF. The rearrangement joins TRBV7-2 to TRBJ2-5; the match to TRBD2 covers 14 bases. This CDR3 spans 18 amino acids. From germline, CDR1 is SGHTA and CDR2 FQGNSA. V was pared by 5 bases and J by 2 bases, with 10 bases of the junction left unmatched.

The chain links TRBV7-3 to TRBJ2-1; 7 nucleotides match TRBD1. The V segment lost 5 bases and the J segment 3 bases; nucleotides outside the gene matches: 7. Germline lookup yields CDR1 SGHTA and CDR2 FQGTGA. The CDR3 runs to 15 residues. DNA for the CDR3: TGTGCCAGCAGCGTAGCCGGGACAGTCTACAATGAGCAGTTCTTC. This sequence encodes CASSVAGTVYNEQFF.

V gene TRBV7-3 combines with J gene TRBJ1-1; D is perhaps TRBD1 (6 bases). CDR1 SGHTA and CDR2 FQGTGA come from the germline V gene. The CDR3 contains 14 residues. V lost 2 bases and J 0 bases, leaving 7 bases between the germline ends. CDR3 sequence (DNA): TGTGCCAGCAGCTTAGACAGGCTGAACACTGAAGCTTTCTTT. This sequence encodes CASSLDRLNTEAFF.